In its sample, the clone carrying this TCR beta chain was seen a few times. CDR3 length: 19 residues. Trimming stripped 4 bases from V and 0 bases from J, with 24 bases between. CDR1 SGDLS and CDR2 YYNGEE come from the germline V gene. TCRdb re-called the 5' RACE reads through MiXCR, storing one row per CDR3 protein. The repertoire holds roughly 94,000 distinct CDR3 sequences, with more than 7.5% as singletons. These data are taken from a study of T cells after yellow fever vaccination. This sequence originates from a man between 18 and 29 years old who received the YFV17D yellow fever vaccine. Sequencing was performed on CD8+ T cells not binding an NS4B(214-222) dextramer, sorted from PBMCs, taken less than 16 days after the first yellow fever vaccination. This chain joins TRBV9 and TRBJ2-3; maybe TRBD1 (5 bases). The DNA of the CDR3 is TGTGCCAGCAGCCCCAGCGTAGGGGCCGACCGAGCTAGCACAGATACGCAGTATTTT. Translation: CASSPSVGADRASTDTQYF.